The 18 T cell receptor beta chains reported below all come from one sample, sequenced in a study of radiotherapy plus CTLA-4 blockade in lung cancer. Profiling relied on immunoSEQ multiplex PCR, and the TCRdb table lists in-frame clones only, not all of them. The sample gives about 54,000 clones, 79% of which show up once; roughly 2.9% is in the top ten. Specimen: peripheral blood, collected from a patient treated with radiotherapy plus ipilimumab. Receptors originate from a human donor with non-small cell lung cancer who had a partial response to radiotherapy plus ipilimumab.

The chain links TRBV21-1 to TRBJ1-1; TRBD1 reflects the table's D call only, with no check against the DNA. TRBV21-1 is annotated as a pseudogene. The CDR3 is 16 amino acids. The CDR3 sequence is CASSMSRTVMNTEAFF. The CDR3 nucleotides read TGTGCCAGCAGCATGTCACGGACAGTCATGAACACTGAAGCTTTCTTT.

The V gene is TRBV28, the J gene TRBJ1-2; 7 bases are a match to TRBD1. J lost 2 bases, V lost 5 bases, and 5 bases had no gene match. From germline, CDR1 is MDHEN and CDR2 SYDVKM. This CDR3 has 14 amino acids. In nucleotides, the CDR3 is TGTGCCAGCAGTCTCCTACAGGGGAACTATGGCTACACCTTC. It yields the protein CASSLLQGNYGYTF.

This clone was picked up a small number of times. The chain carries TRBV7-9 and TRBJ2-2; 11 nucleotides line up with TRBD2. The CDR3 is 18 amino acids. CDR1 SEHNR and CDR2 FQNEAQ come from the germline V gene (reference sequence). J gave up 2 bases and V 3 bases, and 8 bases lay outside the gene matches. For the CDR3, the DNA is TGTGCCAGCAGCTTGCCCACTAGCGGGGGCGACAACACCGGGGAGCTGTTTTTT. Translating it yields CASSLPTSGGDNTGELFF.

The chain is built from TRBV28 and TRBJ1-1; D unresolved. The CDR3 contains 17 residues. Per the germline V gene, CDR1 is MDHEN and CDR2 is SYDVKM. Between the trimmed V and J ends, which lost 5 bases and 2 bases, there was a span of 21 bases. CDR3 nucleotide sequence: TGTGCCAGCAGTCAGATCCCCCGCGGAGCCGAAAACACTGAAGCTTTCTTT. Amino acids: CASSQIPRGAENTEAFF.

This chain links TRBV5-1 with TRBJ1-1; D unclear. V shed 3 bases and J shed 1 base, with 7 bases lying between them. This CDR3 spans 13 amino acids. CDR1 is SGHRS and CDR2 is YFSETQ in the germline V gene. The CDR3 loop is CASSYPGNTEAFF. CDR3 sequence (DNA): TGCGCCAGCAGCTACCCAGGGAACACTGAAGCTTTCTTT.

This chain uses TRBV5-1 with TRBJ2-7; 8 nucleotides align to TRBD1. The CDR3 is 13 amino acids. Germline V gives CDR1 SGHRS, CDR2 YFSETQ. V lost 5 bases to trimming and J lost 4 bases; unmatched junction nucleotides: 5. The CDR3 sequence is CASRRTGTYEQYF. The CDR3 coding sequence is TGCGCCAGCAGGCGGACAGGGACGTACGAGCAGTACTTC.

The rearrangement uses TRBV2 and TRBJ1-5; 7 bases line up with TRBD1. The germline V gene encodes CDR1 SNHLY and CDR2 FYNNEI. Germline trimming cut 10 bases from V and 2 bases from J; bases unmatched to any gene: 11. The CDR3 length is 15 residues. The CDR3 protein is CATPTGQDGNQPQHF. The CDR3 DNA follows: TGTGCCACCCCTACAGGACAGGACGGCAATCAGCCCCAGCATTTT.

Written as DNA, the CDR3 is TGCGCCAGCAGCCAAGAAATGTCCGGGGGCTACGAGCAGTACTTC. As protein: CASSQEMSGGYEQYF. The chain combines TRBV4-3 with TRBJ2-7; D is perhaps TRBD2 (6 bases). The CDR3 is 15 residues long. V lost 0 bases, J lost 3 bases, and 12 bases lay in between. CDR1 and CDR2 (germline): LGHNA, YSLEER.

The chain uses TRBV6-5 and TRBJ2-7, with 10 bases matching TRBD1. Germline-derived CDR1 and CDR2 are MNHEY and SVGAGI. The J segment lost 4 bases and the V segment lost 7 bases, leaving 4 bases of the junction unmatched. The CDR3 runs to 13 residues. The chain's CDR3 is CASTSDRGYEQYF. The CDR3 DNA is TGTGCCAGCACCTCGGACAGGGGGTACGAGCAGTACTTC.

This chain connects TRBV5-8 to TRBJ2-7, with 7 bases aligning to TRBD1. The V segment lost 0 bases and the J segment 5 bases; nucleotides outside the gene matches: 14. The CDR3 covers 17 residues. Looked up from germline, CDR1 is SGHTS and CDR2 is YDEGEE. CDR3 sequence reads: CASSLELGTGDEDEQYF. The CDR3 DNA reads TGTGCCAGCAGCTTGGAGCTGGGAACAGGGGACGAAGACGAGCAGTACTTC.

This clone has just a few counts. The V gene is TRBV6-5, the J gene TRBJ2-5; 7 bases map to TRBD1. Germline values: CDR1 MNHEY, CDR2 SVGAGI. With V trimmed by 4 bases and J by 7 bases, 6 bases remained unmatched. The CDR3 loop spans 13 amino acids. The CDR3 is CASSLQGVGTQYF. DNA for the CDR3: TGTGCCAGCAGTTTGCAGGGGGTCGGGACCCAGTACTTC.

The CDR3: CASSSIRTTSGEQYF. Written as DNA, the CDR3 is TGTGCCAGCAGCTCGATCCGGACTACCTCCGGCGAGCAGTACTTC. This chain links TRBV5-5 with TRBJ2-7; possibly TRBD2 for D (6 bases). Trimming removed 3 bases at V and 6 bases at J, with 19 bases between. Germline CDR1 and CDR2: SGHKS and YYEKEE (reference sequence). This CDR3 contains 15 residues.

The chain employs TRBV4-1 and TRBJ2-3; D unresolved. CDR3 length equals 16 residues. Per the germline V gene, CDR1 is MGHRA and CDR2 is YSYEKL. The V end was cut by 1 base, the J end by 0 bases, with 11 bases between. Here the CDR3 reads CASSQVVLSSTDTQYF. In DNA, the CDR3 is TGCGCCAGCAGCCAAGTTGTGCTATCTAGCACAGATACGCAGTATTTT.

The chain combines TRBV7-2 with TRBJ2-1, with 7 bases identical to TRBD1. Germline values: CDR1 SGHTA, CDR2 FQGNSA. V shed 5 bases, J shed 9 bases, and the junction held 10 bases outside the gene matches. This CDR3 spans 14 amino acids. CDR3 in amino acids: CASSRDSGLSEQFF. The CDR3 nucleotides read TGTGCCAGCAGCCGGGACAGCGGCTTGAGTGAGCAGTTCTTC.

The gene calls are TRBV27 and TRBJ2-3; 7 nucleotides line up with TRBD2. The CDR3 is 16 residues long. CDR1 is MNHEY and CDR2 is SMNVEV in the germline V gene (reference sequence). J gave up 2 bases and V 5 bases, and 10 bases lay outside the gene matches. The CDR3 DNA sequence: TGTGCCAGCAGTCTCCAGGGAGGGGACGACACAGATACGCAGTATTTT. It codes for CASSLQGGDDTDTQYF.

This chain uses TRBV5-4 with TRBJ2-7; D is possibly TRBD2 (5 bases). The CDR3 contains 14 residues. V was cut by 4 bases and J by 4 bases, with 15 bases left in between. Per germline, CDR1 SGHNT and CDR2 YYREEE (reference sequence). The CDR3 is CASSVETNRYEQYF. The CDR3 DNA reads as TGTGCCAGCAGCGTTGAGACTAATCGGTACGAGCAGTACTTC.

CDR3 nucleotide sequence: TGTGCCACGACGAGGACTAGTAGACGTCCCGGCACAGATACGCAGTATTTT. Its translation: CATTRTSRRPGTDTQYF. This chain links TRBV28 with TRBJ2-3; 7 bases fit TRBD2. With V trimmed by 10 bases and J by 1 base, 17 bases remained unmatched. Germline CDR1 and CDR2: MDHEN and SYDVKM. The CDR3 sequence is 17 residues long. The full variable domain, completed using reference TRBV28 and TRBJ2-3, is DVKVTQSSRYLVKRTGEKVFLECVQDMDHENMFWYRQDPGLGLRLIYFSYDVKMKEKGDIPEGYSVSREKKERFSLILESASTNQTSMYLCATTRTSRRPGTDTQYFGPGTRLTVL.

This clone was found once. The V call is TRBV27, the J call TRBJ2-2, with TRBD1 matching over 10 bases. Germline CDR1 reads MNHEY; CDR2 reads SMNVEV (reference sequence). CDR3 length equals 18 residues. V shed 3 bases and J 0 bases; nucleotides not matched to a gene: 7. The CDR3 is CASSFGTGVSSNTGELFF. CDR3 nucleotide sequence: TGTGCCAGCAGTTTCGGGACAGGGGTGTCCTCGAACACCGGGGAGCTGTTTTTT.